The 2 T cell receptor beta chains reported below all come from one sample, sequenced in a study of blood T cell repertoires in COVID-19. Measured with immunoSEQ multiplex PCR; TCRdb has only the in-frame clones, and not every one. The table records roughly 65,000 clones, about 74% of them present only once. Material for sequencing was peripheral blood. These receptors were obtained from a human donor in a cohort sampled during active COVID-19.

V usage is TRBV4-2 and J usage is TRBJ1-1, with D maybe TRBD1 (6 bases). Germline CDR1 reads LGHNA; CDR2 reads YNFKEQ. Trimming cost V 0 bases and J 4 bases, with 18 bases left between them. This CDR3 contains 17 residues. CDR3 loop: CASSQDQSPGDGTEAFF. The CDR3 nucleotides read TGTGCCAGCAGCCAAGATCAATCGCCAGGGGACGGCACTGAAGCTTTCTTT.

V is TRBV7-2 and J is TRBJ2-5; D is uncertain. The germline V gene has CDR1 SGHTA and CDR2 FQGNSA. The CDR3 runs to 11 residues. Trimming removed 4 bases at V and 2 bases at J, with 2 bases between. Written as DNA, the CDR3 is TGTGCCAGCAGCTCGCAAGAGACCCAGTACTTC. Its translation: CASSSQETQYF.